Following are 5 T cell receptor beta chains from one sample sequenced in a study of OX40 agonist ivuxolimab in advanced cancers. Library preparation was by the immunoSEQ multiplex PCR assay. The table was pulled from immuneACCESS by TCRdb, which kept in-frame rearrangements only. Such tables lose some clones; where checked, under half of the loss comes from unresolved V genes, and the rest has no known cause. In all, the sample holds approximately 68,000 clones, and approximately 89% of those were seen once. The leading ten clones occupy 1% to 1.2% of the sample. The sequencing here drew on CD4+ or CD8+ T cells sorted from blood, taken in a trial of the OX40 agonist ivuxolimab. Receptor source: an adult with an advanced solid tumor such as melanoma, head and neck, liver or kidney cancer.

This sequence joins TRBV5-1 and TRBJ1-4; D possibly corresponds to TRBD1 (5 bases). Germline CDR1 reads SGHRS; CDR2 reads YFSETQ. V was pared by 3 bases and J by 4 bases, with 10 bases between. This CDR3 is 14 amino acids long. The CDR3 nucleotides are TGCGCCAGCAGCTCGACAGAGCGTAATGAAAAACTGTTTTTT. Its translation: CASSSTERNEKLFF.

CDR3 amino acids: CASSETGESYGYTF. The CDR3 bases are TGTGCCAGCAGTGAGACAGGGGAAAGCTATGGCTACACCTTC. The chain links TRBV25-1 to TRBJ1-2, with 8 nucleotides matching TRBD1. The germline gives CDR1 MGHDK, CDR2 SYGVNS. V dropped 3 bases and J dropped 4; count of bases not matched to a gene: 4. The CDR3 covers 14 residues.

This CDR3 reads CAISAGPGNTIYF. The CDR3 DNA reads as TGTGCCATCAGTGCAGGGCCAGGAAACACCATATATTTT. The V call is TRBV10-3, the J call TRBJ1-3, with a weak D call TRBD1 (5 bases). Germline CDR1 and CDR2: ENHRY and SYGVKD. Deletions cut 4 bases from V and 4 bases from J, with 8 bases between. The CDR3 is made up of 13 amino acids.

The gene calls are TRBV6-4 and TRBJ1-2, with no clear D. Germline CDR1 and CDR2: MRHNA and SNTAGT. This CDR3 spans 15 amino acids. Trimming took 6 bases from V and 1 from J, leaving 15 bases between them. CDR3 nucleotides: TGTGCCAGCAGCCCGAACGGGATACTTAACTATGGCTACACCTTC. Its translation: CASSPNGILNYGYTF.

V usage is TRBV19 and J usage is TRBJ2-1; unclear D gene. Germline-derived CDR1 and CDR2 are LNHDA and SQIVND (reference sequence). Trimming took 3 bases from V and 7 from J, leaving 4 bases between them. The length of the CDR3 is 11 residues. The CDR3 region has the DNA TGTGCCAGTAGTATGTGGAATGAGCAGTTCTTC. It codes for CASSMWNEQFF.